The T cell receptor beta chain under discussion was sequenced for a study of OX40 agonist ivuxolimab in advanced cancers. TCRdb's table, derived via immunoSEQ multiplex PCR, lists solely in-frame clones and lacks some. The table includes about 60,000 clones, under 85% detected once. Overall study results and limits: In general, CD8+ T cells held more expanded clones than CD4+ did, on average.

With respect to this clone: The antigen is not known.

The input for sequencing was CD4+ or CD8+ T cells sorted from blood, taken in a trial of the OX40 agonist ivuxolimab. The sequence derives from an adult with an advanced solid tumor such as melanoma, head and neck, liver or kidney cancer.

The CDR3 protein is CASRFTGIYGYTF. Written as DNA, the CDR3 is TGTGCAAGTCGCTTTACAGGCATCTATGGCTACACCTTC. The rearrangement uses TRBV12-2 and TRBJ1-2; the table assigns TRBD1, which was not confirmed against the DNA. TRBV12-2 is a pseudogene. The CDR3 extends over 13 amino acids.